These 16 T cell receptor beta chains were all obtained from the same sample, sequenced in a study of vaccination effects on CD4 cells after COVID-19. Their antigens are not known. Antigen-specific CD4+ T cells expanded by the ViraFEST assay with viral peptide pools were then sequenced. Culture proceeded for approximately 9 days, and CD4+ T cells were then isolated. Sequenced by immunoSEQ multiplex PCR; TCRdb stores in-frame clones only, minus some. The top ten clones hold roughly 1.8% of a sample with around 83,000 clones, approximately 81% of them seen once. The sample consisted of CD4+ T cells from PBMCs cultured with HCoV-229E spike peptides, taken before COVID-19 vaccination. The receptors originated from a human donor who received a COVID-19 vaccine.

This clone was detected only once. Other DNA sequences in the sample encode the same CDR3. This sequence joins TRBV2 and TRBJ2-1; maybe TRBD2 (6 bases). CDR1 is SNHLY and CDR2 is FYNNEI in the germline V gene. The V and J ends lost 3 bases and 7 bases respectively, with 7 bases between them. The CDR3 is made up of 12 amino acids. CDR3 coding DNA: TGTGCCAGCAGTGATCGGGGGAATGAGCAGTTCTTC. Residues: CASSDRGNEQFF.

This chain connects TRBV5-1 to TRBJ1-2, with 7 bases identical to TRBD1. Trimming at V came to 3 bases and at J to 3 bases, leaving 5 bases not matched to a gene. Germline CDR1 SGHRS, CDR2 YFSETQ. CDR3 length equals 14 residues. CDR3 DNA sequence: TGCGCCAGCAGCTCTGTCGGGACAGACTATGGCTACACCTTC. It translates to CASSSVGTDYGYTF.

The chain has TRBV19 and TRBJ1-5, with a tentative D call TRBD1 (5 bases). CDR3 length equals 15 residues. Germline lookup yields CDR1 LNHDA and CDR2 SQIVND (reference sequence). The V gene lost 3 bases and the J gene lost 6 bases, with 15 bases spanning the gap. Here the CDR3 reads CASSIDSLTGQPQHF. CDR3 nucleotides: TGTGCCAGTAGTATTGACAGCCTAACGGGTCAGCCCCAGCATTTT. The full variable domain, its missing parts supplied by reference TRBV19 and TRBJ1-5, is DGGITQSPKYLFRKEGQNVTLSCEQNLNHDAMYWYRQDPGQGLRLIYYSQIVNDFQKGDIAEGYSVSREKKESFPLTVTSAQKNPTAFYLCASSIDSLTGQPQHFGDGTRLSIL.

The V and J genes are TRBV5-1 and TRBJ1-3; maybe TRBD1 (5 bases). The CDR3 extends over 18 amino acids. Germline V gene sequence: CDR1 SGHRS, CDR2 YFSETQ. V lost 4 bases and J 0 bases, leaving 20 bases between the germline ends. Here the CDR3 DNA reads TGCGCCAGCAGCAAGGGTGGGACGGATCCGATCTCTGGAAACACCATATATTTT. Protein: CASSKGGTDPISGNTIYF.

This sequence joins TRBV19 and TRBJ1-1; 7 nucleotides align to TRBD1. V was pared by 1 base and J by 5 bases, with 4 bases of the junction left unmatched. The CDR3 runs 14 residues. Germline loops: CDR1 LNHDA, CDR2 SQIVND (reference sequence). The CDR3 protein is CASSIGQGGTEAFF. In DNA, the CDR3 is TGTGCCAGTAGTATAGGTCAGGGGGGGACTGAAGCTTTCTTT.

The rearrangement uses TRBV12-5 and TRBJ2-3; D uncertain. Germline V gives CDR1 LGHNT, CDR2 FRNRAP. V lost 3 bases and J lost 1, with 5 bases in between. The CDR3 consists of 13 residues. This CDR3 reads CASGFTGTDTQYF. CDR3 in DNA: TGTGCTAGTGGTTTCACGGGCACAGATACGCAGTATTTT.

The CDR3 sequence: CASSPPSGGHQETQYF. The CDR3 bases are TGTGCCAGCTCACCACCTAGCGGGGGCCACCAAGAGACCCAGTACTTC. The chain couples TRBV18 to TRBJ2-5, with 9 bases fitting TRBD2. V lost 0 bases and J lost 0; bases outside the gene matches: 2. The germline gives CDR1 KGHSH, CDR2 LQKENI. This CDR3 is 16 amino acids long.

The chain uses TRBV6-6 and TRBJ2-7; TRBD1 agrees at 8 bases. From germline, CDR1 is MNHNY and CDR2 SVGAGI (reference sequence). The V gene end was trimmed by 2 bases and the J gene end by 2 bases; junction bases not matched to a gene: 2. The CDR3 sequence is 14 residues long. Here the CDR3 reads CASSYAGGPYEQYV. The CDR3 DNA reads as TGTGCCAGCAGTTACGCAGGGGGCCCCTACGAGCAGTACGTC.

The chain uses TRBV5-6 and TRBJ2-3; D remains unclear. V was pared by 0 bases and J by 2 bases, with 7 bases between. The CDR3 is 14 residues long. Germline V gene lookup returns CDR1 SGHDT and CDR2 YYEEEE. The CDR3 reads CASSLGRATDTQYF. CDR3 nucleotide sequence: TGTGCCAGCAGCTTGGGACGGGCCACAGATACGCAGTATTTT.

The chain links TRBV5-1 to TRBJ1-2; D perhaps matches TRBD1 (5 bases). V was trimmed by 4 bases and J by 3 bases, leaving 10 bases between them. In germline, CDR1 is SGHRS, CDR2 YFSETQ. The CDR3 totals 13 residues. For the CDR3, the DNA is TGCGCCAGCAGCCTGGACACGGACTATGGCTACACCTTC. It encodes CASSLDTDYGYTF.

V and J are TRBV5-5 and TRBJ1-4; 9 bases align to TRBD1. CDR3 size: 16 residues. Germline V gives CDR1 SGHKS, CDR2 YYEKEE (reference sequence). The V gene end was trimmed by 2 bases and the J gene end by 3 bases; junction bases not matched to a gene: 5. The CDR3 sequence is CASSFGDRVPNEKLFF. The CDR3 nucleotides read TGTGCCAGCAGCTTTGGGGACAGGGTGCCTAATGAAAAACTGTTTTTT.

This clone was found a few times. The rearrangement links TRBV11-3 to TRBJ1-3; D remains ambiguous. CDR1 and CDR2 from the germline V gene are SGHNT and YENEEA. The CDR3 consists of 15 residues. Trimming took 4 bases from V and 3 from J, leaving 13 bases between them. The CDR3 loop reads CASSYKSKDGNTIYF. CDR3 bases: TGTGCCAGCAGCTATAAGTCTAAGGATGGAAACACCATATATTTT.

The chain carries TRBV25-1 and TRBJ1-5, with 8 bases fitting TRBD1. The germline CDR1 and CDR2 sequences are MGHDK and SYGVNS. CDR3 length: 18 residues. V was clipped by 3 bases and J by 0 bases; unmatched bases: 10. CDR3 coding DNA: TGTGCCAGCAGTGAGCACACAGGGGGTGATTCTAGCAATCAGCCCCAGCATTTT. Translation gives CASSEHTGGDSSNQPQHF.

The chain uses TRBV3-1 (or the pseudogene TRBV3-2) and TRBJ1-2, with 7 bases identical to TRBD1. The junction had 10 bases not matched to a gene; V was cut back by 1 base and J by 5 bases. The CDR3 is 16 residues long. Germline V lookup: CDR1 LGHDT, CDR2 YNNKEL (reference sequence). The CDR3 bases are TGTGCCAGCAGCCAAGCTTCAGGGGGATTTCGGTATGGCTACACCTTC. It is translated as CASSQASGGFRYGYTF.

This chain connects TRBV7-2 to TRBJ1-6, with D maybe TRBD1 (5 bases). Trimming took 8 bases from V and 10 from J, leaving 15 bases between them. This CDR3 has 13 residues. Germline V gene lookup returns CDR1 SGHTA and CDR2 FQGNSA. CDR3 in DNA: TGTGCCAGCCGCCGGGGGATGGGGTCACCCCTCCACTTT. This translates into CASRRGMGSPLHF.

V gene TRBV3-1 (or the pseudogene TRBV3-2) combines with J gene TRBJ1-1; TRBD1 is a possible D gene (5 bases). V lost 0 bases to trimming and J lost 4 bases, with 9 bases between them. Germline V lookup: CDR1 LGHDT, CDR2 YNNKEL (reference sequence). This CDR3 comprises 14 residues. The CDR3 sequence is CASSQEGVITEAFF. For the CDR3, the DNA is TGTGCCAGCAGCCAAGAGGGGGTAATCACTGAAGCTTTCTTT.